What follows are 32 T cell receptor beta chains derived from one specimen sequenced in a study of radiotherapy plus CTLA-4 blockade in lung cancer. TCRdb's copy holds only in-frame clones and misses some; the assay was immunoSEQ multiplex PCR. The sample records 62,000 or so clones, about 80% being singletons. This specimen consisted of peripheral blood, obtained from a patient treated with radiotherapy plus ipilimumab. Receptors were obtained from a human donor with non-small cell lung cancer who had a complete response to radiotherapy plus ipilimumab.

In regard to this clone: A junction boundary mismatches the germline segment, possibly from a read error. This sequence joins TRBV7-7 and TRBJ1-1; TRBD1 matches at 7 bases. In germline, CDR1 is SSHAT, CDR2 FNYEAQ (reference sequence). This CDR3 comprises 13 residues. CDR3 in amino acids: CASSLDRQGEAFF. CDR3 coding DNA: TGTGCTAGCAGCTTAGACCGACAGGGAGAAGCTTTCTTT.

In this sample, this clone turned up once. This sequence joins TRBV5-1 and TRBJ2-7; D is unclear. Between the trimmed V and J ends, which lost 4 bases and 7 bases, there was a span of 15 bases. Germline V gives CDR1 SGHRS, CDR2 YFSETQ. This CDR3 region has 13 residues. The CDR3 DNA reads as TGCGCCAGCAGCCCATCGCCGGTGGGTGAGCAGTACGTC. It yields the protein CASSPSPVGEQYV.

The chain employs TRBV5-1 and TRBJ2-3; 8 bases are a match to TRBD2. In germline, CDR1 is SGHRS, CDR2 YFSETQ. The CDR3 spans 16 residues. V was pared by 0 bases and J by 2 bases, with 5 bases of the junction left unmatched. CDR3 residues: CASSLAFSGVTDTQYF. The CDR3 nucleotides read TGCGCCAGCAGCTTGGCCTTTAGCGGGGTCACAGATACGCAGTATTTT.

The count of this clone is one. This sequence joins TRBV19 and TRBJ1-2; weak D call: TRBD1 (6 bases). Trimming left V 6 bases short and J 0 bases short, with 20 bases between. The CDR3 loop spans 17 amino acids. Germline CDR1 and CDR2: LNHDA and SQIVND (reference sequence). CDR3 bases: TGTGCCAGTAGGCCCTTCTATGGCAGGGGAGCTAACTATGGCTACACCTTC. Amino acids: CASRPFYGRGANYGYTF.

The V gene is TRBV9, the J gene TRBJ2-3; D gene uncertain. This CDR3 region has 13 residues. The ends were cut back, 4 bases at V and 4 bases at J, with 10 bases in the middle. CDR1 SGDLS and CDR2 YYNGEE come from the germline V gene. The CDR3 loop is CASSRLAADTQYF. As DNA, the CDR3 is TGTGCCAGCAGCCGCCTGGCTGCAGATACGCAGTATTTT.

V gene TRBV7-2 combines with J gene TRBJ1-5, with 8 bases that match TRBD1. Germline CDR1 reads SGHTA; CDR2 reads FQGNSA. The length of the CDR3 is 16 residues. The J segment lost 3 bases and the V segment lost 2 bases, leaving 6 bases of the junction unmatched. DNA for the CDR3: TGTGCCAGCAGCTTATCCGGGACAGGAAACAATCAGCCCCAGCATTTT. The encoded protein is CASSLSGTGNNQPQHF.

V gene TRBV19 combines with J gene TRBJ1-5; D is unclear. In germline, CDR1 is LNHDA, CDR2 SQIVND (reference sequence). The germline V and J ends were trimmed by 9 bases and 4 bases, with 19 bases remaining between them. This CDR3 spans 15 amino acids. The DNA for the CDR3 is TGTGCCAGCCAGACCTTAGAGGCCGGAAATCAGCCCCAGCATTTT. Translation: CASQTLEAGNQPQHF.

V gene TRBV7-9 combines with J gene TRBJ2-7; perhaps TRBD1 as D (6 bases). Germline CDR1 SEHNR, CDR2 FQNEAQ (reference sequence). V was trimmed by 5 bases and J by 9 bases, leaving 17 bases between them. The CDR3 is 13 amino acids. In DNA, the CDR3 is TGTGCCAGCAGCCGCGAAACAGGGACGGGGCAGTACTTC. Its protein product is CASSRETGTGQYF.

The J gene is TRBJ1-3, the V gene TRBV6-4; D possibly corresponds to TRBD1 (5 bases). The germline CDR1 and CDR2 sequences are MRHNA and SNTAGT. The CDR3 is 19 residues long. Trimming stripped 0 bases from V and 2 bases from J, with 20 bases between. CDR3 bases: TGTGCCAGCAGTGACTCAGGGTCCCCGTCAAAAGGGGCTGGAAACACCATATATTTT. As protein: CASSDSGSPSKGAGNTIYF.

This clone was seen a single time. This rearrangement joins TRBV5-1 to TRBJ2-7, with TRBD2 matching over 7 bases. The CDR3 has 15 residues. V dropped 4 bases and J dropped 2; count of bases not matched to a gene: 9. Germline CDR1 SGHRS, CDR2 YFSETQ. The CDR3 DNA follows: TGCGCCAGCAGCCCCGGGGGGAGCGGGACCTACGAGCAGTACGTC. This gives the protein CASSPGGSGTYEQYV.

This chain links TRBV4-1 with TRBJ2-2; TRBD1 matches at 7 bases. The J segment lost 5 bases and the V segment lost 0 bases, leaving 18 bases of the junction unmatched. The CDR3 consists of 20 residues. Germline V gene lookup returns CDR1 MGHRA and CDR2 YSYEKL. The chain's CDR3 is CASSQDEEQGSSHGTGELFF. As DNA, the CDR3 is TGCGCCAGCAGCCAAGATGAAGAACAGGGGTCATCTCACGGAACCGGGGAGCTGTTTTTT.

The chain uses TRBV11-2 and TRBJ2-7; 8 bases are a match to TRBD1. This CDR3 has 17 residues. Germline lookup yields CDR1 SGHAT and CDR2 FQNNGV. V lost 1 base, J lost 0 bases, and 8 bases stayed unmatched. The CDR3 here is CASSLGARQGSSYEQYF. CDR3 coding DNA: TGTGCCAGCAGCTTAGGAGCCCGACAGGGGAGCTCCTACGAGCAGTACTTC.

V is TRBV6-5 and J is TRBJ2-1; D possibly corresponds to TRBD2 (6 bases). V lost 0 bases to trimming and J lost 3 bases, with 12 bases between them. In germline, CDR1 is MNHEY, CDR2 SVGAGI. This CDR3 is built from 16 residues. The CDR3 region has the DNA TGTGCCAGCAGTTACTCGGTGGAGGGCCTCTACAATGAGCAGTTCTTC. Protein: CASSYSVEGLYNEQFF.

This sequence joins TRBV15 and TRBJ2-7, with 9 bases that match TRBD2. Trimming at V came to 0 bases and at J to 7 bases, leaving 7 bases not matched to a gene. Germline-derived CDR1 and CDR2 are LNHNV and YYDKDF (reference sequence). The CDR3 has 15 residues. The CDR3 DNA reads TGTGCCACCAGCAGAGATCTTATGGCGGGAGGGGAGCAGTACGTC. Translating gives CATSRDLMAGGEQYV.

V usage is TRBV5-5 and J usage is TRBJ1-2, with D unresolved. Germline-derived CDR1 and CDR2 are SGHKS and YYEKEE (reference sequence). The V and J ends lost 0 bases and 4 bases respectively, with 10 bases between them. The CDR3 is 14 amino acids. This CDR3 reads CASSLAPGSYGYTF. The CDR3 DNA reads TGTGCCAGCAGCTTGGCCCCGGGTTCCTATGGCTACACCTTC.

This clone has just a few counts. This chain links TRBV11-2 with TRBJ1-1; D is possibly TRBD1 (6 bases). The germline CDR1 and CDR2 sequences are SGHAT and FQNNGV. The CDR3 contains 13 residues. The V end lost 6 bases, the J end lost 10 bases, and 18 bases lay between the germline ends. CDR3 nucleotides: TGTGCCAGCAGACCTCCTACAGGGATGGGAGCTTTCTTT. Protein sequence: CASRPPTGMGAFF. Full variable domain (remainder filled in from reference TRBV11-2 and TRBJ1-1): EAGVAQSPRYKIIEKRQSVAFWCNPISGHATLYWYQQILGQGPKLLIQFQNNGVVDDSQLPKDRFSAERLKGVDSTLKIQPAKLEDSAVYLCASRPPTGMGAFFGQGTRLTVV.

The CDR3 loop is CASSSLAGSGELFF. In DNA, the CDR3 is TGTGCCAGCAGTTCACTAGCGGGGTCCGGGGAGCTGTTTTTT. The V gene is TRBV27, the J gene TRBJ2-2; 10 bases are shared with TRBD2. Trimming at V came to 4 bases and at J to 6 bases, leaving 2 bases not matched to a gene. The CDR3 is 14 amino acids. CDR1 is MNHEY, CDR2 SMNVEV, per germline (reference sequence).

V usage is TRBV5-6 and J usage is TRBJ2-7; 8 bases line up with TRBD1. V lost 6 bases to trimming and J lost 3 bases; unmatched junction nucleotides: 20. Germline V gives CDR1 SGHDT, CDR2 YYEEEE. The CDR3 has 18 residues. The CDR3 here is CASIQGGTRQGFGYEQYV. The CDR3 DNA follows: TGTGCCAGCATCCAAGGGGGGACCCGACAGGGGTTTGGCTACGAGCAGTACGTC.

DNA of the CDR3: TGTGCCAGCAGCTACCCCGGGACTTTAGATACGCAGTATTTT. Its protein product is CASSYPGTLDTQYF. The genes are TRBV13 and TRBJ2-3, with D perhaps TRBD2 (6 bases). Trimming left V 4 bases short and J 5 bases short, with 13 bases between. CDR1 PRHDT and CDR2 FYEKMQ come from the germline V gene (reference sequence). This CDR3 is built from 14 residues.

This chain connects TRBV6-6 to TRBJ2-4; D is unclear. The CDR3 consists of 15 residues. Germline values: CDR1 MNHNY, CDR2 SVGAGI (reference sequence). Trimming pared 7 bases from V and 2 bases from J, leaving 15 bases between. The CDR3 region is CASIARAASKNIQYF. Written as DNA, the CDR3 is TGTGCCAGCATCGCGAGAGCCGCCTCCAAAAACATTCAGTACTTC.

This clone was seen only a few times. CDR3 sequence (DNA): TGCAGCGTTGCAACGGGTAACTTCGGGGAGCTGTTTTTT. It translates to CSVATGNFGELFF. V and J are TRBV29-1 and TRBJ2-2; no definite D call. CDR1 SQVTM and CDR2 ANQGSEA come from the germline V gene. The CDR3 length is 13 residues. V lost 4 bases and J 7 bases, leaving 13 bases between the germline ends.

The chain recombines TRBV10-3 with TRBJ2-1; 7 bases align to TRBD2. V shed 3 bases, J shed 2 bases, and the junction held 1 base outside the gene matches. The CDR3 sequence is 14 residues long. The germline V gene has CDR1 ENHRY and CDR2 SYGVKD. CDR3 in amino acids: CAISEAGPYNEQFF. CDR3 bases: TGTGCCATCAGTGAAGCGGGACCCTACAATGAGCAGTTCTTC.

The chain has TRBV2 and TRBJ1-1; D may be TRBD1 (5 bases). CDR3 length equals 13 residues. V gave up 8 bases and J gave up 2 bases, with 12 bases separating them. The V gene's germline CDR1 is SNHLY and CDR2 FYNNEI. The CDR3 spells CASDLTGNTEAFF. For the CDR3, the DNA is TGTGCCAGCGACCTAACAGGAAACACTGAAGCTTTCTTT. The full variable domain, with the rest looked up from reference TRBV2 and TRBJ1-1, is EPEVTQTPSHQVTQMGQEVILRCVPISNHLYFYWYRQILGQKVEFLVSFYNNEISEKSEIFDDQFSVERPDGSNFTLKIRSTKLEDSAMYFCASDLTGNTEAFFGQGTRLTVV.

This chain joins TRBV7-9 and TRBJ1-1; unclear D gene. The CDR3 has 15 residues. The V gene lost 4 bases and the J gene lost 0 bases, with 12 bases spanning the gap. Germline CDR1 reads SEHNR; CDR2 reads FQNEAQ (reference sequence). CDR3 in DNA: TGTGCCAGCAGCTCCACCTACGACATGAACACTGAAGCTTTCTTT. It translates to CASSSTYDMNTEAFF.

The chain uses TRBV6-1 and TRBJ2-2, with 7 bases identical to TRBD2. The CDR3 is 14 residues long. The V gene's germline CDR1 is MNHNS and CDR2 SASEGT. V lost 8 bases to trimming and J lost 0 bases; unmatched junction nucleotides: 3. CDR3 bases: TGTGCCAGCCGGGCGGGAGCGAACACCGGGGAGCTGTTTTTT. Its protein is CASRAGANTGELFF.

The chain recombines TRBV29-1 with TRBJ2-2, with D unresolved. The ends were cut back, 5 bases at V and 0 bases at J, with 4 bases in the middle. This CDR3 is built from 12 residues. CDR1 is SQVTM and CDR2 is ANQGSEA in the germline V gene. CDR3 loop: CSVSTNTGELFF. CDR3 coding DNA: TGCAGCGTTTCAACGAACACCGGGGAGCTGTTTTTT.

This clone was seen a handful of times. The chain employs TRBV2 and TRBJ1-5; 9 nucleotides match TRBD1. Trimming at V came to 2 bases and at J to 5 bases, leaving 1 base not matched to a gene. The V gene's germline CDR1 is SNHLY and CDR2 FYNNEI. CDR3 length equals 14 residues. The CDR3 sequence is CASSERTGDQPQHF. CDR3 coding DNA: TGTGCCAGCAGTGAACGGACAGGGGATCAGCCCCAGCATTTT.

This clone has a single count. CDR3 residues: CASSLTRSGELFF. The CDR3 nucleotides read TGTGCCAGCAGCTTGACCAGATCCGGGGAGCTGTTTTTT. This chain joins TRBV7-2 and TRBJ2-2; D gene unclear. The ends were cut back, 3 bases at V and 6 bases at J, with 8 bases in the middle. This CDR3 comprises 13 residues. Germline-derived CDR1 and CDR2 are SGHTA and FQGNSA.

The chain carries TRBV19 and TRBJ1-1, with unresolved D. This CDR3 contains 14 residues. Trimming took off 6 bases at V and 0 bases at J, with 11 bases between the two ends. Per germline, CDR1 LNHDA and CDR2 SQIVND (reference sequence). The CDR3 DNA follows: TGTGCCAGTAGGCCCACTCCACTGAACACTGAAGCTTTCTTT. Its translation: CASRPTPLNTEAFF.

V gene TRBV7-9 combines with J gene TRBJ2-2, with D perhaps TRBD1 or TRBD2 (7 bases each). The CDR3 is made up of 16 amino acids. The V gene's germline CDR1 is SEHNR and CDR2 FQNEAQ (reference sequence). Trimming pared 7 bases from V and 3 bases from J, leaving 18 bases between. CDR3 sequence: CASTQQGGVYTGELFF. The CDR3 DNA follows: TGTGCCAGCACCCAGCAGGGGGGGGTGTACACCGGGGAGCTGTTTTTT.

The chain is built from TRBV20-1 and TRBJ2-5; D not resolved. The CDR3 contains 11 residues. Between the trimmed V and J ends, which lost 5 bases and 10 bases, there was a span of 14 bases. The germline CDR1 and CDR2 sequences are DFQATT and SNEGSKA (reference sequence). CDR3 in amino acids: CSAPRPDRQYF. CDR3 in DNA: TGCAGTGCTCCACGACCGGACCGCCAGTACTTC.

The CDR3 nucleotides read TGTGCCAGCAGCCCGGACAGGGTGGCCACTGAAGCTTTCTTT. Translation gives CASSPDRVATEAFF. This chain links TRBV7-2 with TRBJ1-1; 8 bases fit TRBD1. The germline V gene encodes CDR1 SGHTA and CDR2 FQGNSA. With 5 bases clipped from V and 4 bases from J, the junction kept 6 bases outside the gene matches. The CDR3 has 14 amino acids.